This TCR beta chain was documented in a study of blood T cell repertoires in COVID-19. The CDR3 extends over 13 amino acids. V was pared by 6 bases and J by 4 bases, with 12 bases between. In the authors' workflow: It was from reference gene primer amplification that nucleated cell counts were estimated. The data were produced by immunoSEQ multiplex PCR, yet TCRdb's version contains in-frame clones alone and is incomplete. Clone size and V and J calls were adopted from that table, with D and trimming inferred from the DNA. The sample shows 250,000 or so clones, 85% to 90% of them seen only once. The chain is built from TRBV12-3 or TRBV12-4 and TRBJ1-2; unclear D gene. The sequence was collected from a woman aged 40 to 49 who had recovered from COVID-19. The material sequenced was peripheral blood. CDR3 region: CASRIAASYGYTF. CDR3 bases: TGTGCCAGCAGAATCGCCGCGAGCTATGGCTACACCTTC.